This T cell receptor (beta chain) derives from a study of post-analysis software for immune sequencing data. Broader study findings: Relative to controls, patients had about 5 TRBV segments at higher frequency, with TRBV5-6, TRBV5-1 and TRBV20-1 among these. Normalized Chao1 diversity was significantly reduced in patients versus controls.

Unique molecular identifiers featured in each of the TCR beta cDNA libraries. TCRdb reanalysed the PCR reads using MiXCR and keeps one entry per CDR3 protein. Of roughly 670,000 distinct CDR3 sequences in the sample, 59% were seen once. The germline CDR1 and CDR2 sequences are SGHRS and YFSETQ. The length of the CDR3 is 15 residues. Trimming removed 4 bases from V and 0 bases from J, with 12 bases in between. The table lists this clonotype with a few counts. Antigen: not known. The origin of this receptor is a girl aged 2 to 9 with multiple sclerosis. Input material: blood. This sequence joins TRBV5-1 and TRBJ2-3; D possibly corresponds to TRBD2 (6 bases). DNA of the CDR3: TGCGCCAGCAGCCAACCGGGGACTAGCACAGATACGCAGTATTTT. It is translated as CASSQPGTSTDTQYF.